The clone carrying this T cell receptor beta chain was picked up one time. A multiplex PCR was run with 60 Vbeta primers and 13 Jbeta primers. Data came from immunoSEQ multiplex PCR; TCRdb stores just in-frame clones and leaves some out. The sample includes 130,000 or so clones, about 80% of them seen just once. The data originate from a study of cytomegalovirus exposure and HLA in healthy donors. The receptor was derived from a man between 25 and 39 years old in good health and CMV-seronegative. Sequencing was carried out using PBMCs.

This chain's CDR3 is CASSPGFGHPGLAQVSTDTQYF. DNA for the CDR3: TGCGCCAGCAGCCCCGGTTTCGGACATCCGGGACTGGCCCAGGTTAGCACAGATACGCAGTATTTT. This chain links TRBV4-1 with TRBJ2-3; possible D gene TRBD2, 6 bases. V was shortened by 4 bases and J by 0 bases, with 32 bases between the two germline ends. CDR1 is MGHRA, CDR2 YSYEKL, per germline. The CDR3 sequence is 22 residues long.